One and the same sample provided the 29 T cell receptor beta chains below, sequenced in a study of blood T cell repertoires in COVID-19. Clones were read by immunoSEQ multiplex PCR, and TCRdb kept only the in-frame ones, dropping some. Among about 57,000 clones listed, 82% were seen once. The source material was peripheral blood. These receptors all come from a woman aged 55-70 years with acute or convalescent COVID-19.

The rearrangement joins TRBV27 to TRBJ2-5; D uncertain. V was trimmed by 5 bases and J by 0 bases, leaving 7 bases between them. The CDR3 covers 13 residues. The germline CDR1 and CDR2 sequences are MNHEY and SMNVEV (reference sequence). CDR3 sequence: CASSPYHQETQYF. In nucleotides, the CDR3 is TGTGCCAGCAGTCCGTATCACCAAGAGACCCAGTACTTC.

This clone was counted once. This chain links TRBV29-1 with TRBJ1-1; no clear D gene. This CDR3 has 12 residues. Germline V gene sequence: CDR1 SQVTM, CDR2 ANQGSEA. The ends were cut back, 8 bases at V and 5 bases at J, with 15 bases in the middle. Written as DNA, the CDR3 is TGCAGCATGAGGGCGGGAACGACTGAAGCTTTCTTT. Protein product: CSMRAGTTEAFF.

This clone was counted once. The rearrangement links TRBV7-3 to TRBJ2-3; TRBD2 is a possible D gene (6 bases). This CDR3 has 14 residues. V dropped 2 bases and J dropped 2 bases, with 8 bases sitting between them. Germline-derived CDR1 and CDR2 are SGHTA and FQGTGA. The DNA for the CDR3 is TGTGCCAGCAGCTTATGGGACTCCACAGATACGCAGTATTTT. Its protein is CASSLWDSTDTQYF. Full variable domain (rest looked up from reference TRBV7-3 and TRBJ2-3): GAGVSQTPSNKVTEKGKYVELRCDPISGHTALYWYRQSLGQGPEFLIYFQGTGAADDSGLPNDRFFAVRPEGSVSTLKIQRTERGDSAVYLCASSLWDSTDTQYFGPGTRLTVL.

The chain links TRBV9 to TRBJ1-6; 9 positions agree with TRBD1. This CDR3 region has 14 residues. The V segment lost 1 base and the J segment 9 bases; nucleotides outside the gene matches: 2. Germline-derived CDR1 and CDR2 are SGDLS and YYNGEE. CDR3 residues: CASSVTGGTSPLHF. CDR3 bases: TGTGCCAGCAGCGTAACAGGGGGCACTTCACCCCTCCACTTT.

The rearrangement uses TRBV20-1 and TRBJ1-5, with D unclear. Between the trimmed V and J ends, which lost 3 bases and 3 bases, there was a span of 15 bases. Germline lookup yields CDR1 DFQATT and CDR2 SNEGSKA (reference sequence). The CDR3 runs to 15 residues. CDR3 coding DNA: TGCAGTGCTAGTGTGCGAGGGCGAGACAATCAGCCCCAGCATTTT. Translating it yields CSASVRGRDNQPQHF.

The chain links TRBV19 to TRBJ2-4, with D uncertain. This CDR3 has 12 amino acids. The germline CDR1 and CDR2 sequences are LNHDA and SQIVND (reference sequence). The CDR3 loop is CSSHGAKNIQYF. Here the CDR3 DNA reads TGTTCTTCTCACGGGGCCAAAAACATTCAGTACTTC. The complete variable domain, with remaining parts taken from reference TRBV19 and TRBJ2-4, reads DGGITQSPKYLFRKEGQNVTLSCEQNLNHDAMYWYRQDPGQGLRLIYYSQIVNDFQKGDIAEGYSVSREKKESFPLTVTSAQKNPTAFYLCSSHGAKNIQYFGAGTRLSVL.

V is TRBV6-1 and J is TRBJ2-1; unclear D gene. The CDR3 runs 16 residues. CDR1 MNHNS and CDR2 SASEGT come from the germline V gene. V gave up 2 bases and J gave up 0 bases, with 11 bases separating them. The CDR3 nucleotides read TGTGCCAGCAGTGAACATTCACCCAGCTCCTACAATGAGCAGTTCTTC. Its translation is CASSEHSPSSYNEQFF.

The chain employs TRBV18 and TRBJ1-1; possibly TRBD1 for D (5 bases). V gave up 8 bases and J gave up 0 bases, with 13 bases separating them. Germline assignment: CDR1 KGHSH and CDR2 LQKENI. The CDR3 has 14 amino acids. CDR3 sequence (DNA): TGTGCCAGCACAGGAGCCCGGATGAACACTGAAGCTTTCTTT. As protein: CASTGARMNTEAFF.

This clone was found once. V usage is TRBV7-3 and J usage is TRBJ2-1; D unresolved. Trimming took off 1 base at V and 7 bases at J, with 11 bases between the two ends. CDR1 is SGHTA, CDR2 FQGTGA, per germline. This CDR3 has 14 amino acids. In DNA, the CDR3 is TGTGCCAGCAGCTTAAGGTTGGCCGCTAATGAGCAGTTCTTC. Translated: CASSLRLAANEQFF.

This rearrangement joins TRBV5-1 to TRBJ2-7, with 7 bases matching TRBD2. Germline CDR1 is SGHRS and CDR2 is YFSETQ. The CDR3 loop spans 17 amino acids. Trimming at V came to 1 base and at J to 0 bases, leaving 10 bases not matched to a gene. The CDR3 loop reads CASSLQLSGASSYEQYF. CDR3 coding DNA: TGCGCCAGCAGCTTGCAATTGAGCGGGGCCAGCTCCTACGAGCAGTACTTC.

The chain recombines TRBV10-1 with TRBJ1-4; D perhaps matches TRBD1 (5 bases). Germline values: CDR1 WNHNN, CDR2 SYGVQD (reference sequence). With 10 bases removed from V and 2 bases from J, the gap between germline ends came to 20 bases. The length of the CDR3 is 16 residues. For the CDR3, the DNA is TGCGCCATCAACGGGAAGGGGCGGGGGACTAATGAAAAACTGTTTTTT. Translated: CAINGKGRGTNEKLFF.

Written as DNA, the CDR3 is TGTGCCAGCAGCCAAGAATCTGAGGGTGGACTAGCGGGGGGGCCGAGTGATACGCAGTATTTT. Amino acids: CASSQESEGGLAGGPSDTQYF. This chain uses TRBV3-1 (or the pseudogene TRBV3-2) with TRBJ2-3, with 15 nucleotides matching TRBD2. J gave up 6 bases and V 0 bases, and 16 bases lay outside the gene matches. This CDR3 contains 21 residues. Per the germline V gene, CDR1 is LGHDT and CDR2 is YNNKEL (reference sequence).

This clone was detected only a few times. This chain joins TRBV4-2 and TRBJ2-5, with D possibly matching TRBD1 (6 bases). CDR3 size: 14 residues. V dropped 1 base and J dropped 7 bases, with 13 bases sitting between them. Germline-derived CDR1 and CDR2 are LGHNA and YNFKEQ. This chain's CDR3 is CASSQAGEIGTQYF. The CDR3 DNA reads TGTGCCAGCAGCCAAGCAGGGGAAATCGGGACCCAGTACTTC.

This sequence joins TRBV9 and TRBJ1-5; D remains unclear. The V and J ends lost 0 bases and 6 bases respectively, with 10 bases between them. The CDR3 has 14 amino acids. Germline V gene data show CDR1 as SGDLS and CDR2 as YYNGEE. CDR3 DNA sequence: TGTGCCAGCAGCGTAGGACATGCGTTTCAGCCCCAGCATTTT. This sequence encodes CASSVGHAFQPQHF.

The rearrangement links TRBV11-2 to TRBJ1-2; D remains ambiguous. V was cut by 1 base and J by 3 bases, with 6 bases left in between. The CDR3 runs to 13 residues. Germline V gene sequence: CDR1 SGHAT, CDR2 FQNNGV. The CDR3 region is CASSLVPDYGYTF. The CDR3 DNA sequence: TGTGCCAGCAGCTTAGTCCCAGACTATGGCTACACCTTC.

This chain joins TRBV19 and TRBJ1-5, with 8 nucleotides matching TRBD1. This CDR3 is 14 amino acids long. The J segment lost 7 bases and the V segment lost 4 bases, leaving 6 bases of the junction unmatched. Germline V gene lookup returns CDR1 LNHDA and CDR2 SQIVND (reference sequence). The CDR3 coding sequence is TGTGCCAGTAGTAGGGCAGGGGGCTCCCAGCCCCAGCATTTT. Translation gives CASSRAGGSQPQHF.

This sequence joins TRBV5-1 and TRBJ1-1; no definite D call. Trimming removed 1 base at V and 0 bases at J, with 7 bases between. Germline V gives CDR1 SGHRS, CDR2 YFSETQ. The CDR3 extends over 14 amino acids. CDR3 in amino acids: CASSLTALNTEAFF. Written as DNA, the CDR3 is TGCGCCAGCAGCTTGACTGCTTTGAACACTGAAGCTTTCTTT.

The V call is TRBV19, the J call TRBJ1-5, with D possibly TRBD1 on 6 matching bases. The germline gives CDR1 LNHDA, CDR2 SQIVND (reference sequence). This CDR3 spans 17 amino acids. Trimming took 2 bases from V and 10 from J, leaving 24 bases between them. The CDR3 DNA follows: TGTGCCAGTAGTATACAAAACAGGGCCCTCGCTGATGAACCCCAGCATTTT. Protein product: CASSIQNRALADEPQHF.

CDR3 loop: CASSPRDSSTDTQYF. The CDR3 DNA sequence: TGTGCCAGCAGCCCTCGGGACAGTAGCACAGATACGCAGTATTTT. The genes are TRBV3-1 (or the pseudogene TRBV3-2) and TRBJ2-3; 7 nucleotides match TRBD1. CDR1 and CDR2 (germline): LGHDT, YNNKEL (reference sequence). V lost 4 bases and J lost 0; bases outside the gene matches: 4. This CDR3 region has 15 residues.

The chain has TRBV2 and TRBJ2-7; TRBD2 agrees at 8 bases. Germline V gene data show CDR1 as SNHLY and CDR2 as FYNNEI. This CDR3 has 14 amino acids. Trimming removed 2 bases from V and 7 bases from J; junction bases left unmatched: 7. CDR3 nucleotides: TGTGCCAGCAGTGAACCCCGGGGGGGGTGGGAGCAGTACTTC. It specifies CASSEPRGGWEQYF.

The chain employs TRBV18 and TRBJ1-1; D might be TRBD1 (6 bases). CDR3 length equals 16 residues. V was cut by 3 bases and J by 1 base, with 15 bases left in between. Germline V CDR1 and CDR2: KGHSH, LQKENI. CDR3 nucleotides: TGTGCCAGCTCACCGTCCGAGGGGGTCGGGAACACTGAAGCTTTCTTT. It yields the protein CASSPSEGVGNTEAFF.

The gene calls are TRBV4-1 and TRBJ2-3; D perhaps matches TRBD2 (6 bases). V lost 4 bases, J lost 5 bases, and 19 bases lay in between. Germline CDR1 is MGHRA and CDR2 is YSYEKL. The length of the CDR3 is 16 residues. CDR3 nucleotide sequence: TGCGCCAGCAGCCCCCACCCGAGACTAGTAGAAGATACGCAGTATTTT. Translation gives CASSPHPRLVEDTQYF.

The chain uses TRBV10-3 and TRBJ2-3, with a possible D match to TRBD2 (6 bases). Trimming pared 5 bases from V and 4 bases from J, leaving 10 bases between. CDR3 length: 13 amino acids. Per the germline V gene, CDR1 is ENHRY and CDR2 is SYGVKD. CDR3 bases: TGTGCCATCAGTCGGGGGACGCCAGATACGCAGTATTTT. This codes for CAISRGTPDTQYF.

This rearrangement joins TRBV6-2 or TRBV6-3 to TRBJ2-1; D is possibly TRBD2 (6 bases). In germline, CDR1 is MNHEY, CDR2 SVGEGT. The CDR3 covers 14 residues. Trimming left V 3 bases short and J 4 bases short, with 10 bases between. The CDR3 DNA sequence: TGTGCCAGCAGTTATCGGGGGTTGTACAATGAGCAGTTCTTC. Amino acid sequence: CASSYRGLYNEQFF.

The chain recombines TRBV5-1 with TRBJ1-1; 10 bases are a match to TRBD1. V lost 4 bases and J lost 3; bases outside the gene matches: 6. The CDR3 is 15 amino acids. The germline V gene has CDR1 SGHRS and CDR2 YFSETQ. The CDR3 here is CASSLMGQGYTEAFF. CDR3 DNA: TGCGCCAGCAGCCTAATGGGACAGGGGTACACTGAAGCTTTCTTT.

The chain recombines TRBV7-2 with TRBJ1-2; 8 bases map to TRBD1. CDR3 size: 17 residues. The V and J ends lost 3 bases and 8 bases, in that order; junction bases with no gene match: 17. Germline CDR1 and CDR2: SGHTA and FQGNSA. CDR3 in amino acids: CASSLVQGGYLSGGYTF. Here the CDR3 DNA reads TGTGCCAGCAGCTTGGTACAGGGGGGCTACCTCTCGGGAGGCTACACCTTC. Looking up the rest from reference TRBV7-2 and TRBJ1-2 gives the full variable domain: GAGVSQSPSNKVTEKGKDVELRCDPISGHTALYWYRQSLGQGLEFLIYFQGNSAPDKSGLPSDRFSAERTGGSVSTLTIQRTQQEDSAVYLCASSLVQGGYLSGGYTFGSGTRLTVV.

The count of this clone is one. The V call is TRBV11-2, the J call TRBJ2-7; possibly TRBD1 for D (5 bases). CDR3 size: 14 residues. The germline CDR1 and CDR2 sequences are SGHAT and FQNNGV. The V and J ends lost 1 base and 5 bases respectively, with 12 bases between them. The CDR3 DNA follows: TGTGCCAGCAGCTTAGTACCAGGGAAGGACGAGCAGTACTTC. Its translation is CASSLVPGKDEQYF.

CDR3 DNA: TGTGCCAGCAGCTTAGTCCACTTGAACACTGAAGCTTTCTTT. Encoded protein: CASSLVHLNTEAFF. The chain combines TRBV7-2 with TRBJ1-1; no definite D call. The CDR3 has 14 amino acids. The germline CDR1 and CDR2 sequences are SGHTA and FQGNSA. With 1 base removed from V and 0 bases from J, the gap between germline ends came to 6 bases.

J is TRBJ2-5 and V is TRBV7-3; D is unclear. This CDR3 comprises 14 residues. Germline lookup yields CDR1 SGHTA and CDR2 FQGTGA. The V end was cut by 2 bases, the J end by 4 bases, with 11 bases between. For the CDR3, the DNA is TGTGCCAGCAGCTTATATGCTAGTGGAGAGACCCAGTACTTC. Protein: CASSLYASGETQYF.